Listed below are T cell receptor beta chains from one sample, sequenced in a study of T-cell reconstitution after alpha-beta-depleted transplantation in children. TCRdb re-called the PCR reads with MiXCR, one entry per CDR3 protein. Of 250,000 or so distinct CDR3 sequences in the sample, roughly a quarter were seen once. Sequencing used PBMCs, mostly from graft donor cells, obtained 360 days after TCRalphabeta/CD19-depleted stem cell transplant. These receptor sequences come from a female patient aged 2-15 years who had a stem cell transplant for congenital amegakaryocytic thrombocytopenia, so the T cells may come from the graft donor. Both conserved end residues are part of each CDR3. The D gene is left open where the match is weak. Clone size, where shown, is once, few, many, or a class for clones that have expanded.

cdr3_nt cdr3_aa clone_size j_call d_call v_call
TGTGCCAGCAGCACAAAGACTCAAGAGACCCAGTACTTC CASSTKTQETQYF - TRBJ2-5 - TRBV7-6
TGTGCCAGCAGCTTAGCGCCTCACAGGCGGGAGACCCAGTACTTC CASSLAPHRRETQYF - TRBJ2-5 - TRBV7-2
TGCAGTGCTAGACTGGGTAGGGAAGAGACCCAGTACTTC CSARLGREETQYF - TRBJ2-5 - TRBV20-1
TGTGCCAGCAGCTTAGTGGTGGGGAACTATGGCTACACCTTC CASSLVVGNYGYTF - TRBJ1-2 - TRBV7-9
TGTGCCACCAATACTAGGACTAGCGGGAGAGAAGAGACCCAGTACTTC CATNTRTSGREETQYF - TRBJ2-5 TRBD2 TRBV24-1
TGCAGTGCTAGAACCGGTCAGCTGTCCGAGCAGTACTTC CSARTGQLSEQYF - TRBJ2-7 - TRBV20-1
TGTGCCAGCAGTGCCCCCGGGACGTTGAACACTGAAGCTTTCTTT CASSAPGTLNTEAFF few TRBJ1-1 - TRBV6-2/TRBV6-3
TGCGCCAGCAGCCAACAGCAGGACGGGGAGCTGTTTTTT CASSQQQDGELFF - TRBJ2-2 - TRBV4-1
TGCGCCAGCAGCCAAGGACACAATCAGCCCCAGCATTTT CASSQGHNQPQHF - TRBJ1-5 - TRBV4-1
TGTGCCAGCAGTTACTCGGAGGTAGCGGGGGGGTTACAAGAGACCCAGTACTTC CASSYSEVAGGLQETQYF - TRBJ2-5 TRBD2 TRBV6-5
TGCGCCAGCAGCCAACCCTGGCGGGGGGCGACCTACAATGAGCAGTTCTTC CASSQPWRGATYNEQFF few TRBJ2-1 TRBD2 TRBV4-1
TGTGCCAGCAGCCGAACGCCGGCAGGCACAGATACGCAGTATTTT CASSRTPAGTDTQYF few TRBJ2-3 - TRBV27
TGCGCCAGCAGTTCCAGGGGGGAACTGGGAGCTTTCTTT CASSSRGELGAFF few TRBJ1-1 TRBD1 TRBV5-1
TGTGCCAGCAGCATGACTAGCGGGGGACCTAGCACAGATACGCAGTATTTT CASSMTSGGPSTDTQYF - TRBJ2-3 TRBD2 TRBV12-3/TRBV12-4
TGCAGTGCTAGCGGAACTTCGGGACAGGGGACCTATGGCTACACCTTC CSASGTSGQGTYGYTF few TRBJ1-2 TRBD1 TRBV20-1
TGTGCCAGCAGTAGACAGCTGAACACTGAAGCTTTCTTT CASSRQLNTEAFF - TRBJ1-1 - TRBV12-3/TRBV12-4
TGTGCCAGCAATTGGGGGGAAACCCACAATGAGCAGTTCTTC CASNWGETHNEQFF - TRBJ2-1 - TRBV2
TGCGCCAGCAGCTTGGTCGGGGGGGATCAGCCCCAGCATTTT CASSLVGGDQPQHF - TRBJ1-5 - TRBV5-1
TGCGCCACGGCGACACAGGGGAGCACCGGGGAGCTGTTTTTT CATATQGSTGELFF - TRBJ2-2 TRBD1 TRBV10-2
TGTGCCAGCAGCGTAGTAGCGGGGACTTCATGGGGCACAGATACGCAGTATTTT CASSVVAGTSWGTDTQYF - TRBJ2-3 TRBD2 TRBV9
TGTGCCAGCAGTTACTGGCGGGAGTCCCCCGGGGAGCTGTTTTTT CASSYWRESPGELFF - TRBJ2-2 TRBD2 TRBV6-5
TGTGCCAGCAGCTCCCTGCCCGGGACTAGCGGACCCAATGAGCAGTTCTTC CASSSLPGTSGPNEQFF few TRBJ2-1 TRBD2 TRBV7-2
TGTGCCAGCAGTTTGCGGGGTTATAATTCACCCCTCCACTTT CASSLRGYNSPLHF few TRBJ1-6 - TRBV6-2/TRBV6-3
TGTGCCAGCATGGGCCCGGTCACAGATACGCAGTATTTT CASMGPVTDTQYF few TRBJ2-3 - TRBV18
TGTGCCAGCCTTACAGGGTATAGCAATCAGCCCCAGCATTTT CASLTGYSNQPQHF - TRBJ1-5 - TRBV6-1
TGTGCCAGCAGTTTTGAGGACTACAATGAGCAGTTCTTC CASSFEDYNEQFF many TRBJ2-1 - TRBV12-3/TRBV12-4
TGTGCCAGCAGTTACTGGCAGGTACCTTATAGCAATCAGCCCCAGCATTTT CASSYWQVPYSNQPQHF few TRBJ1-5 - TRBV6-5
TGTGCCATCAGTGCTAGCAAGAACACCGGGGAGCTGTTTTTT CAISASKNTGELFF few TRBJ2-2 - TRBV10-3
TGCAGTGCCCCCGGGTCCTGGGGGCAGCCCCAGCATTTT CSAPGSWGQPQHF - TRBJ1-5 - TRBV20-1
TGCAGTACTTTATCCGGGACAATCGCAGATACGCAGTATTTT CSTLSGTIADTQYF few TRBJ2-3 - TRBV20-1
TGTGCCACCAGCAGAGACCGCATACAAGAGACCCAGTACTTC CATSRDRIQETQYF - TRBJ2-5 - TRBV15
TGCAGTGCTAGAGGTGGGACAGTACAAGAGACCCAGTACTTC CSARGGTVQETQYF few TRBJ2-5 TRBD1 TRBV20-1
TGCGCCAGCAGCCCCTTTTCCGGGACTGACAATGAGCAGTTCTTC CASSPFSGTDNEQFF - TRBJ2-1 - TRBV5-1
TGTGCCAGCAGTTACTCCCTGGGGGGGATGTACAATGAGCAGTTCTTC CASSYSLGGMYNEQFF few TRBJ2-1 TRBD2 TRBV6-5
TGTGCCAGCAGACGACAGGGGCGCTCCTACGAGCAGTACTTC CASRRQGRSYEQYF few TRBJ2-7 TRBD1 TRBV2
TGTGCCAGCAGTTTCGGGACTAGCGGGAGAGGCGAGCAGTACTTC CASSFGTSGRGEQYF - TRBJ2-7 TRBD2 TRBV28
TGCGCCAGCAGCTTGGCGCCCGGGTTCGATGAGCAGTTCTTC CASSLAPGFDEQFF - TRBJ2-1 - TRBV5-1